The subject of this entry is one T cell receptor (beta chain). Its antigen is not known. Vbeta (60) and Jbeta (13) primers were used in the PCR. The assay was immunoSEQ multiplex PCR, and TCRdb's table has in-frame clones only and misses some. The sample has approximately 110,000 clones. This record belongs to a study of cytomegalovirus exposure and HLA in healthy donors. Findings and limits, study-wide: Immune exposure information comprised only CMV serostatus.

Trimming shortened V by 7 bases and J by 0 bases, and 18 bases separated the two germline ends. The germline CDR1 and CDR2 sequences are MRHNA and SNTAGT. CDR3 length: 16 amino acids. This TCR derives from a man between 25 and 39 years old in good health and CMV-seronegative. The chain carries TRBV6-4 and TRBJ1-1; D may be TRBD1 (6 bases). Source material: PBMCs. The CDR3 region is CASKLSGGGVNTEAFF. The CDR3 bases are TGTGCCAGCAAGTTGAGTGGGGGCGGCGTGAACACTGAAGCTTTCTTT.